Following are 13 T cell receptor beta chains from one sample sequenced in a study of memory CD4+ T cells and cytomegalovirus serostatus. The sort gate was single viable CD3+CD4+CD8-CD45RO+ cells for memory CD4+ T cells. Sequencing was performed with immunoSEQ multiplex PCR; in TCRdb, only in-frame clones are kept and a portion is missing. The table shows 80,000 to 100,000 clones, with over 70% occurring only once. The sample taken for sequencing was memory CD4+ T cells from blood. These receptors originate from an adult in good health and CMV-seropositive.

The chain joins TRBV27 to TRBJ1-5; D is ambiguous. This CDR3 region has 12 residues. Trimming pared 3 bases from V and 5 bases from J, leaving 5 bases between. Germline-derived CDR1 and CDR2 are MNHEY and SMNVEV (reference sequence). CDR3 loop: CASSFLHQPQHF. The CDR3 bases are TGTGCCAGCAGTTTTTTGCATCAGCCCCAGCATTTT.

This chain links TRBV18 with TRBJ2-7; possibly TRBD1 for D (7 bases). Trimming pared 8 bases from V and 4 bases from J, leaving 21 bases between. The CDR3 is 15 amino acids. The V gene's germline CDR1 is KGHSH and CDR2 LQKENI. CDR3 coding DNA: TGTGCCAGCGCCCGCTACGAACAGGGGACTTACGAGCAGTACTTC. Translation gives CASARYEQGTYEQYF. The whole variable domain, filled in from reference TRBV18 and TRBJ2-7, reads NAGVMQNPRHLVRRRGQEARLRCSPMKGHSHVYWYRQLPEEGLKFMVYLQKENIIDESGMPKERFSAEFPKEGPSILRIQQVVRGDSAAYFCASARYEQGTYEQYFGPGTRLTVT.

Points on this clone: This CDR3 is also generated by other DNA sequences in the sample. The gene calls are TRBV5-4 and TRBJ1-4; TRBD1 matches 9 bases. The length of the CDR3 is 14 residues. Germline CDR1 reads SGHNT; CDR2 reads YYREEE (reference sequence). J gave up 7 bases and V 2 bases, and 3 bases lay outside the gene matches. The CDR3 sequence is CASSLQGAVEKLFF. As DNA, the CDR3 is TGTGCCAGCAGCTTACAGGGGGCAGTTGAAAAACTGTTTTTT.

This clone turned up a few times. The rearrangement links TRBV5-4 to TRBJ2-1; 15 bases are a match to TRBD2. With 3 bases clipped from V and 7 bases from J, the junction kept 5 bases outside the gene matches. CDR3 length: 16 amino acids. Germline-derived CDR1 and CDR2 are SGHNT and YYREEE (reference sequence). Here the CDR3 reads CASSSRTSGRGNEQFF. The CDR3 DNA is TGTGCCAGCAGCTCCAGGACTAGCGGGAGGGGTAATGAGCAGTTCTTC.

The chain uses TRBV7-8 and TRBJ2-5; 12 positions match TRBD2. With V trimmed by 1 base and J by 5 bases, 5 bases remained unmatched. The CDR3 covers 16 residues. Germline CDR1 SGHVS, CDR2 FQNEAQ. In nucleotides, the CDR3 is TGTGCCAGCAGCTTAGGCGGACTAGCGGGATCGGAGACCCAGTACTTC. Protein sequence: CASSLGGLAGSETQYF. Based on the CDR3 plus reference TRBV7-8 and TRBJ2-5, the full variable domain is GAGVSQSPRYKVAKRGQDVALRCDPISGHVSLFWYQQALGQGPEFLTYFQNEAQLDKSGLPSDRFFAERPEGSVSTLKIQRTQQEDSAVYLCASSLGGLAGSETQYFGPGTRLLVL.

The chain employs TRBV5-1 and TRBJ2-2, with no clear D. The CDR3 loop spans 15 amino acids. V lost 7 bases and J 0 bases, leaving 13 bases between the germline ends. CDR1 is SGHRS, CDR2 YFSETQ, per germline. CDR3 amino acids: CASRGAQTNTGELFF. DNA of the CDR3: TGCGCCAGCCGAGGCGCGCAGACGAACACCGGGGAGCTGTTTTTT.

The chain uses TRBV7-9 and TRBJ2-2, with no clear D. The CDR3 consists of 14 residues. The V end lost 2 bases, the J end lost 1 base, and 5 bases lay between the germline ends. The germline V gene encodes CDR1 SEHNR and CDR2 FQNEAQ (reference sequence). As DNA, the CDR3 is TGTGCCAGCAGCTTAAACGGGAACACCGGGGAGCTGTTTTTT. This translates into CASSLNGNTGELFF.

CDR3 sequence: CASSRLGVANEQFF. The CDR3 nucleotides are TGTGCCAGCAGCCGTCTTGGGGTAGCCAATGAGCAGTTCTTC. The chain uses TRBV11-1 and TRBJ2-1; D gene unclear. The CDR3 totals 14 residues. CDR1 is SGHAT, CDR2 FQDESV, per germline (reference sequence). Between the trimmed V and J ends, which lost 5 bases and 6 bases, there was a span of 14 bases. The variable domain in full, with the rest retrieved from reference TRBV11-1 and TRBJ2-1, is EAEVAQSPRYKITEKSQAVAFWCDPISGHATLYWYRQILGQGPELLVQFQDESVVDDSQLPKDRFSAERLKGVDSTLKIQPAELGDSAMYLCASSRLGVANEQFFGPGTRLTVL.

V and J are TRBV7-2 and TRBJ2-1; 9 bases match TRBD2. The CDR3 contains 15 residues. V trimming: 5 bases; J trimming: 8 bases; junction bases outside the gene matches: 10. CDR1 is SGHTA and CDR2 is FQGNSA in the germline V gene. CDR3 loop: CASSPQRGRAHEQFF. The DNA of the CDR3 is TGTGCCAGCAGCCCTCAGCGCGGGAGGGCCCATGAGCAGTTCTTC.

The chain combines TRBV11-2 with TRBJ1-2; a possible D gene is TRBD1 (6 bases). The germline CDR1 and CDR2 sequences are SGHAT and FQNNGV. V was cut by 1 base and J by 4 bases, with 13 bases left in between. The CDR3 contains 15 residues. The CDR3 is CASSLGPDSRYGYTF. CDR3 bases: TGTGCCAGCAGCTTAGGTCCGGACAGCCGCTATGGCTACACCTTC.

A few counts support this clone. CDR3 nucleotide sequence: TGTGCCAGCAGTTTACGGGAAAAACTGTTTTTT. As protein: CASSLREKLFF. The rearrangement links TRBV28 to TRBJ1-4; D remains unclear. Trimming removed 2 bases from V and 8 bases from J, with 3 bases in between. In germline, CDR1 is MDHEN, CDR2 SYDVKM. The CDR3 loop spans 11 amino acids.

The CDR3 loop reads CASSIQGGEQYF. CDR3 in DNA: TGCGCCAGCAGCATCCAGGGCGGAGAGCAGTACTTC. The rearrangement links TRBV5-1 to TRBJ2-7, with D maybe TRBD1 (5 bases). Germline CDR1 SGHRS, CDR2 YFSETQ. CDR3 length: 12 amino acids. The germline V and J ends were trimmed by 4 bases and 7 bases, with 12 bases remaining between them. The complete variable domain, with remaining parts taken from reference TRBV5-1 and TRBJ2-7, reads KAGVTQTPRYLIKTRGQQVTLSCSPISGHRSVSWYQQTPGQGLQFLFEYFSETQRNKGNFPGRFSGRQFSNSRSEMNVSTLELGDSALYLCASSIQGGEQYFGPGTRLTVT.

This clone was recorded only once. This rearrangement joins TRBV7-2 to TRBJ2-3; 8 positions agree with TRBD2. CDR3 size: 13 residues. V dropped 8 bases and J dropped 4; count of bases not matched to a gene: 5. The V gene's germline CDR1 is SGHTA and CDR2 FQGNSA. CDR3 coding DNA: TGTGCCAGCCGCATAGCGGGACCAGATACGCAGTATTTT. Its translation is CASRIAGPDTQYF.